This entry concerns a single TCR beta chain. The PCR had 60 Vbeta and 13 Jbeta primers. Libraries were prepared by immunoSEQ multiplex PCR; TCRdb keeps only in-frame clonotypes and omits some of them. The sample shows about 82,000 clones, approximately 80% of them seen only once. This entry comes from a study of cytomegalovirus exposure and HLA in healthy donors. J lost 3 bases, V lost 2 bases, and 7 bases had no gene match. CDR3 length: 14 residues. Germline V lookup: CDR1 GTSNPN, CDR2 SVGIG (reference sequence). Source material: PBMCs. The chain couples TRBV30 to TRBJ2-7; the match to TRBD1 covers 7 bases. This clonotype originated in a man aged 50-60 years in good health and CMV-seronegative. The CDR3 is CAWSRQGKDYEQYF. CDR3 DNA: TGTGCCTGGAGTCGACAGGGAAAAGACTACGAGCAGTACTTC.